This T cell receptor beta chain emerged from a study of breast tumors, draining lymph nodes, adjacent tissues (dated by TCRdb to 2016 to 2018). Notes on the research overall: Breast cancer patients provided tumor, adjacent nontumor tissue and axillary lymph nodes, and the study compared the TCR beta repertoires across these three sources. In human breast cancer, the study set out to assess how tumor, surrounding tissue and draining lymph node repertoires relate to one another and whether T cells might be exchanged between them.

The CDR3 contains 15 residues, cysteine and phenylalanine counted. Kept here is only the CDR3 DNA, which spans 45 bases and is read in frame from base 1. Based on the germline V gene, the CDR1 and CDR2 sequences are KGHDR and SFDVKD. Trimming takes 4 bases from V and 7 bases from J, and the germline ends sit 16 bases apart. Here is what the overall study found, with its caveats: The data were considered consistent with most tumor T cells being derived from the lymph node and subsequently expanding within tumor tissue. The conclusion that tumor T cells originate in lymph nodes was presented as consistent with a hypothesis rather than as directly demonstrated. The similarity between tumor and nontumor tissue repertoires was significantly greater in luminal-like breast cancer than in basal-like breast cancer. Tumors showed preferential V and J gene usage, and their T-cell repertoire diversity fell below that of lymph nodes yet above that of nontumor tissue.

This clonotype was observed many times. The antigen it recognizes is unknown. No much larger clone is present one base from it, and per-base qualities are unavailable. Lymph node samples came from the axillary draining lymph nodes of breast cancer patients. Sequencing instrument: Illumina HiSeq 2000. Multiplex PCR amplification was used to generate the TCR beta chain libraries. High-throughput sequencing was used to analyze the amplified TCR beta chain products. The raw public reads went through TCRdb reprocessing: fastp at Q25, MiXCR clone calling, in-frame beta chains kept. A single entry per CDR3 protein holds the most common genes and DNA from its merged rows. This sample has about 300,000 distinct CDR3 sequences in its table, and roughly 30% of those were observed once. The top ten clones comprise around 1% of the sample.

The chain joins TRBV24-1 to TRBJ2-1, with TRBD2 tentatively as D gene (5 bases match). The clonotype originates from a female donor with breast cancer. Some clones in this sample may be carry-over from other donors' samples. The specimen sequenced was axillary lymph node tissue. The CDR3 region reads CATSDPGLSLNEQFF. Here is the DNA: TGTGCCACCAGTGACCCAGGACTCTCCCTAAATGAGCAGTTCTTC.